This T cell receptor (beta chain) was found in a study of CDR3 diversity in severe acne. The CDR3 covers 13 residues. Germline V gene data show CDR1 as SEHNR and CDR2 as FQNEAQ (reference sequence). With V trimmed by 4 bases and J by 4 bases, 2 bases remained unmatched. A single record per CDR3 protein comes from TCRdb applying MiXCR to the PCR reads. The data contain approximately 97,000 distinct CDR3 sequences, roughly half of them singletons. V is TRBV7-9 and J is TRBJ2-7, with 9 bases fitting TRBD1. The sequenced sample was blood. The TCR comes from a male donor with acne. In DNA form, the CDR3 reads TGTGCCAGCAGCTGGGACAGGGCTTACGAGCAGTACTTC. It codes for CASSWDRAYEQYF.